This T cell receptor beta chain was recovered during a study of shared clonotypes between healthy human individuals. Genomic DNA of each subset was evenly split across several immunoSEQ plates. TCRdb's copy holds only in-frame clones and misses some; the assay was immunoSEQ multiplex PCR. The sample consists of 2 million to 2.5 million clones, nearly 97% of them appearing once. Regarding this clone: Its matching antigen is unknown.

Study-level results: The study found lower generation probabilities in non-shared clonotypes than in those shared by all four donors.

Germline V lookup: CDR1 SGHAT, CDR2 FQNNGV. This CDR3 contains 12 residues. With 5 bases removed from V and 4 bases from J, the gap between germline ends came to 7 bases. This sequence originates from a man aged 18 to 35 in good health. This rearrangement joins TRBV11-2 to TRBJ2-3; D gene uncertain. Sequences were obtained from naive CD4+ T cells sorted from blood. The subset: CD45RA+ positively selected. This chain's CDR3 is CASSPPADTQYF. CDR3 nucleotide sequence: TGTGCCAGCAGCCCCCCCGCAGATACGCAGTATTTT. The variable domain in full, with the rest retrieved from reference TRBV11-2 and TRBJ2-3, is EAGVAQSPRYKIIEKRQSVAFWCNPISGHATLYWYQQILGQGPKLLIQFQNNGVVDDSQLPKDRFSAERLKGVDSTLKIQPAKLEDSAVYLCASSPPADTQYFGPGTRLTVL.